A selection of T cell receptor beta chains follows, all from one sample in a study of blood T cell repertoires in COVID-19. The table came from immunoSEQ multiplex PCR; TCRdb's copy has only in-frame clones and leaves some out. The sample yields 190,000 or so clones, 85% seen once. The specimen sequenced was PBMCs or T cells enriched from blood (not recorded which). The receptors stem from a man between 40 and 49 years old who had recovered from COVID-19. The CDR3 runs from the conserved cysteine through the conserved F or W. The D gene is left open where the match is weak. The size of a clone is reported for some rows only, either as once, few or many, or as a class for expanded clones.

clone_size j_call d_call v_call cdr3_aa cdr3_nt
. TRBJ2-7 TRBD1 TRBV5-4 CASSRTGTGGYEQYF TGTGCCAGCAGCCGGACTGGGACAGGGGGATACGAGCAGTACTTC
. TRBJ1-1 . TRBV10-2 CASSPEGTEAFF TGCGCCAGCAGTCCAGAGGGAACTGAAGCTTTCTTT
. TRBJ2-7 TRBD2 TRBV15 CATSRGDYTYEQYF TGTGCCACCAGCAGAGGGGACTACACCTACGAGCAGTACTTC
. TRBJ1-1 . TRBV13 CASSLGQGRGMNTEAFF TGTGCCAGCAGCTTAGGCCAGGGGAGGGGAATGAACACTGAAGCTTTCTTT
. TRBJ2-7 . TRBV28 CASSAQGSSYEQYF TGTGCCAGCAGTGCACAGGGATCCTCCTACGAGCAGTACTTC
. TRBJ1-1 TRBD1 TRBV5-5 CASSTGQGRLDTEAFF TGTGCCAGCAGCACTGGACAGGGGAGGCTTGACACTGAAGCTTTCTTT
. TRBJ2-5 . TRBV6-4 CASSVDFGETQYF TGTGCCAGCAGTGTGGACTTTGGAGAGACCCAGTACTTC
. TRBJ2-7 . TRBV2 CASSRPSSYEQYF TGTGCCAGCAGCCGCCCTAGCTCCTACGAGCAGTACTTC
. TRBJ2-7 . TRBV5-1 CASSIFSETYEQYF TGCGCCAGCAGCATATTCAGCGAGACCTACGAGCAGTACTTC
. TRBJ2-2 . TRBV6-5 CASSYVSTGELFF TGTGCCAGCAGTTACGTGAGCACCGGGGAGCTGTTTTTT
. TRBJ2-2 TRBD2 TRBV11-3 CASSFSGTTGELFF TGTGCCAGCAGCTTTAGCGGGACTACCGGGGAGCTGTTTTTT
. TRBJ1-5 . TRBV3-1/TRBV3-2 CASSPWGRSNQPQHF TGTGCCAGCAGTCCCTGGGGGAGGAGCAATCAGCCCCAGCATTTT
once TRBJ2-2 . TRBV10-1 CASKRELYGELFF TGCGCCAGCAAGCGAGAGCTATACGGGGAGCTGTTTTTT
few TRBJ2-1 . TRBV28 CASGGIRGRNAGNEQFF TGTGCCAGCGGGGGAATTCGGGGGAGGAACGCGGGCAATGAGCAGTTCTTC
. TRBJ1-3 TRBD1 TRBV3-1/TRBV3-2 CASSQNRGPGNTIYF TGTGCCAGCAGCCAAAACAGGGGGCCTGGAAACACCATATATTTT
. TRBJ1-5 . TRBV7-8 CASSLNRDSNQPQHF TGTGCCAGCAGCTTAAACAGGGATAGCAATCAGCCCCAGCATTTT
once TRBJ2-4 TRBD1 TRBV28 CASSYTGAAKNIQYF TGTGCCAGCAGCTATACAGGGGCGGCCAAAAACATTCAGTACTTC
. TRBJ2-7 . TRBV19 CASSREYEQYF TGTGCCAGTAGTAGGGAGTACGAGCAGTACTTC
. TRBJ2-7 TRBD1 TRBV19 CASSRPDRTYEQYF TGTGCCAGTAGTCGTCCGGACAGGACCTACGAGCAGTACTTC
. TRBJ2-1 TRBD2 TRBV5-1 CATSLAGGSYNEQFF TGCGCCACATCACTAGCGGGAGGCTCCTACAATGAGCAGTTCTTC
. TRBJ2-2 TRBD1 TRBV7-3 CASSAPGQRYTGELFF TGTGCCAGCAGCGCCCCGGGACAGAGATACACCGGGGAGCTGTTTTTT
. TRBJ2-5 TRBD2 TRBV5-1 CASSLVPSGKETQYF TGCGCCAGCAGCTTGGTCCCTAGCGGTAAAGAGACCCAGTACTTC
. TRBJ1-5 TRBD1 TRBV29-1 CSVTVGTDSNQPQHF TGCAGCGTTACTGTAGGGACAGATAGCAATCAGCCCCAGCATTTT
. TRBJ1-2 TRBD1 TRBV6-5 CASSPGQPNYGYTF TGTGCCAGCAGTCCGGGACAGCCTAACTATGGCTACACCTTC
. TRBJ2-7 . TRBV13 CASSLGLEQYF TGTGCCAGCAGCTTAGGGTTAGAGCAGTACTTC
. TRBJ1-2 . TRBV30 CAWSVSGRGGNYGYTF TGTGCCTGGAGTGTATCCGGTCGAGGAGGGAACTATGGCTACACCTTC
. TRBJ1-6 . TRBV7-2 CASSLARNSPLHF TGTGCCAGCAGCTTAGCCAGGAATTCACCCCTCCACTTT
. TRBJ2-2 TRBD2 TRBV7-3 CASSPKLSGRDGELFF TGTGCCAGCAGCCCGAAATTAAGCGGGAGGGACGGGGAGCTGTTTTTT
. TRBJ2-1 TRBD2 TRBV6-5 CASSFAGVYNEQFF TGTGCCAGCAGTTTCGCGGGGGTCTACAATGAGCAGTTCTTC
. TRBJ2-7 TRBD1 TRBV13 CASSSEGQKYYEQYF TGTGCCAGCAGCTCAGAGGGACAGAAATACTACGAGCAGTACTTC
. TRBJ2-7 . TRBV28 CASSFRLNEQYF TGTGCCAGCAGTTTCAGGTTAAACGAGCAGTACTTC
once TRBJ1-6 . TRBV27 CASSESRGSPLHF TGTGCCAGCAGTGAATCCAGAGGATCACCCCTCCACTTT
once TRBJ2-3 . TRBV7-9 CASSASGADTQYF TGTGCCAGCAGCGCCTCCGGGGCAGATACGCAGTATTTT
. TRBJ1-2 TRBD1 TRBV3-1/TRBV3-2 CASSQAGGTNYGYTF TGTGCCAGCAGCCAAGCAGGGGGAACTAACTATGGCTACACCTTC
few TRBJ2-7 . TRBV25-1 CASSATKGLGSYEQYF TGTGCCAGCAGTGCCACAAAAGGACTGGGATCCTACGAGCAGTACTTC
. TRBJ1-6 TRBD1 TRBV19 CASSAGQLNSPLHF TGTGCCAGTAGTGCGGGACAGCTAAATTCACCCCTCCACTTT
. TRBJ1-3 TRBD1 TRBV9 CASSSLVGQTSGNTIYF TGTGCCAGCAGCTCCCTGGTGGGACAGACCTCTGGAAACACCATATATTTT
. TRBJ2-2 TRBD1 TRBV3-1/TRBV3-2 CASSRAYGTGGAANTGELFF TGTGCCAGCAGCCGAGCTTACGGGACAGGGGGCGCCGCGAACACCGGGGAGCTGTTTTTT